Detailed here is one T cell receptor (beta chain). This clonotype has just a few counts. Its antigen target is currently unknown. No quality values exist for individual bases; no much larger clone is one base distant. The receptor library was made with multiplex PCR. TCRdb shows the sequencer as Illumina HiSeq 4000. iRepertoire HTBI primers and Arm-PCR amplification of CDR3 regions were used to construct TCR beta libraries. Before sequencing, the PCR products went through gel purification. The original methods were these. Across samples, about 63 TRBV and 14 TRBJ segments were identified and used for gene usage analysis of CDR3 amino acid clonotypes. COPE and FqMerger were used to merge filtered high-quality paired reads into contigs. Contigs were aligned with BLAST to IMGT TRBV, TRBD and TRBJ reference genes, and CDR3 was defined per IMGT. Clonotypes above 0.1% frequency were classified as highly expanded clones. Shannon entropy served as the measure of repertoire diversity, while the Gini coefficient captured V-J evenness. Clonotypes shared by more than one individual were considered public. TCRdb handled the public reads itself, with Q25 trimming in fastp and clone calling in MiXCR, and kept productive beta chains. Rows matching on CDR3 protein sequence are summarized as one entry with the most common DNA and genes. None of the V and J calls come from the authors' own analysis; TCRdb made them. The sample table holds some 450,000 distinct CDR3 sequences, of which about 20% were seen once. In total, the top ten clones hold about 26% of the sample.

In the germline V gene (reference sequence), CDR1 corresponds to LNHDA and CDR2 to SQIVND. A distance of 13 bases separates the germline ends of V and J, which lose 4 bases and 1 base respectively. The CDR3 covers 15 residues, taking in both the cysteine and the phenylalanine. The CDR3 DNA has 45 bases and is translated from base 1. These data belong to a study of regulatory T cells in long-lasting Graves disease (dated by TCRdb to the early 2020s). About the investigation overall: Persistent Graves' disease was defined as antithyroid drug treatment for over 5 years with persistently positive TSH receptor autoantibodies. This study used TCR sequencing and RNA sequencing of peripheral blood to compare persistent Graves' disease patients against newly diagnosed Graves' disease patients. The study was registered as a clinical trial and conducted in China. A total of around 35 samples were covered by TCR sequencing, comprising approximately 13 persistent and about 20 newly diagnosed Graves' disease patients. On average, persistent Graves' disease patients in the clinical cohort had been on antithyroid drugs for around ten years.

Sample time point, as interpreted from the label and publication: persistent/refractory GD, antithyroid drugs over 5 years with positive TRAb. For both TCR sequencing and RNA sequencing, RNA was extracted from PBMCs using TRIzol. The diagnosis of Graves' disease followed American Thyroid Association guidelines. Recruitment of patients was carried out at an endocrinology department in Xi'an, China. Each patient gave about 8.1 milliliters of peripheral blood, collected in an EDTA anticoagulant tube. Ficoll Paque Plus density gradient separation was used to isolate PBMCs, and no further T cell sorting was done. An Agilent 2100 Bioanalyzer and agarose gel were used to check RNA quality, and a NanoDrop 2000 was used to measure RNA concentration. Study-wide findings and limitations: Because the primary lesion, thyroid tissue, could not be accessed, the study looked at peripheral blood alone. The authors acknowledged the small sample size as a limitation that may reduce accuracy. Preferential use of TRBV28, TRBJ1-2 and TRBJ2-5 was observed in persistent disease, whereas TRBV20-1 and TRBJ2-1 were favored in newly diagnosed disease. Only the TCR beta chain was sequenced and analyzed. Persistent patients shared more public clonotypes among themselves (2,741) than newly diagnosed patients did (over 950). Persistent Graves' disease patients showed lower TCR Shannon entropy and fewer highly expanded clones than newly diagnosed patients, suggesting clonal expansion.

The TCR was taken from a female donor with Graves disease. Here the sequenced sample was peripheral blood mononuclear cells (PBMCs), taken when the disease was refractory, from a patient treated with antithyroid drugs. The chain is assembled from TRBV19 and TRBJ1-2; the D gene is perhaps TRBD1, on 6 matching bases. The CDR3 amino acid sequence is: CASSTGAEFNYGYTF. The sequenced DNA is TGTGCCAGTAGTACAGGGGCAGAATTTAACTATGGCTACACCTTC.